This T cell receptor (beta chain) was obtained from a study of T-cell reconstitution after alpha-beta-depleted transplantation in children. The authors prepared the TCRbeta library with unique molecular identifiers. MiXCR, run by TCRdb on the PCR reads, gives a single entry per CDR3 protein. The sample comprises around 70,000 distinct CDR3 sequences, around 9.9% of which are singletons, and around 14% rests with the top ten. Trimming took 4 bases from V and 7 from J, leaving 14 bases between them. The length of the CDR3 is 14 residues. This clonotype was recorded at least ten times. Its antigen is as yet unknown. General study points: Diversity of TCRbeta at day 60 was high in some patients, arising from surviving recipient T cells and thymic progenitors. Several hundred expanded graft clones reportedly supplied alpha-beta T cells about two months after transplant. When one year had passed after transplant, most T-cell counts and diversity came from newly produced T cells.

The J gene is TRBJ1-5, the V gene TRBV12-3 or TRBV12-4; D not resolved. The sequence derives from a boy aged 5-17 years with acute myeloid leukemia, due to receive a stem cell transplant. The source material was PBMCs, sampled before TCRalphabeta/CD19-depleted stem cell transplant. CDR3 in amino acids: CASSYQAGRQPQHF. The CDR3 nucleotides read TGTGCCAGCAGTTACCAGGCAGGTCGACAGCCCCAGCATTTT.